The entry below describes one TCR beta chain. With V trimmed by 5 bases and J by 0 bases, 1 base remained unmatched. The CDR3 runs to 15 residues. Germline V CDR1 and CDR2: MDHEN, SYDVKM. Assay used: immunoSEQ multiplex PCR; TCRdb lists only in-frame clones, some missing. The sample gives 350,000 to 450,000 clones, around 87% of which show up once; about 2.1% is in the top ten. These data belong to a study of blood T cell repertoires in COVID-19. This receptor was obtained from a woman aged 60-75 years with COVID-19, enrolled during active disease. The chain couples TRBV28 to TRBJ2-5; 12 bases map to TRBD2. The specimen sequenced was peripheral blood. DNA of the CDR3: TGTGCCAGCAGTCGGACTAGCGGGAACCAAGAGACCCAGTACTTC. Amino acids: CASSRTSGNQETQYF. Full variable domain (remainder filled in from reference TRBV28 and TRBJ2-5): DVKVTQSSRYLVKRTGEKVFLECVQDMDHENMFWYRQDPGLGLRLIYFSYDVKMKEKGDIPEGYSVSREKKERFSLILESASTNQTSMYLCASSRTSGNQETQYFGPGTRLLVL.